Following are 18 T cell receptor beta chains from one sample sequenced in a study of T cell changes during pregnancy in multiple sclerosis. Data came from immunoSEQ multiplex PCR; TCRdb stores just in-frame clones and leaves some out. Here the sample spans about 21,000 clones, approximately 90% being singletons. Sequenced here: CD4+ T cells from peripheral blood mononuclear cells, sampled in the third trimester of pregnancy. Receptor source: a female donor with multiple sclerosis, enrolled in a pregnancy study.

The chain couples TRBV5-6 to TRBJ2-5, with 9 bases identical to TRBD2. The germline V gene encodes CDR1 SGHDT and CDR2 YYEEEE. This CDR3 region has 18 residues. Trimming cost V 4 bases and J 5 bases; bases outside gene matches: 18. As DNA, the CDR3 is TGTGCCAGCAGCCCCATCCTCCGCGGGGGGGCCTTATTGGAGACCCAGTACTTC. The encoded protein is CASSPILRGGALLETQYF.

This chain uses TRBV6-1 with TRBJ1-1; 8 bases agree with TRBD1. The trim removed 6 bases at V and 0 bases at J, leaving 6 bases unmatched. The length of the CDR3 is 15 residues. The V gene's germline CDR1 is MNHNS and CDR2 SASEGT. CDR3 coding DNA: TGTGCCAGCAGGAGAAACAGGGGGATGAACACTGAAGCTTTCTTT. It translates to CASRRNRGMNTEAFF.

The rearrangement uses TRBV18 and TRBJ2-1, with 8 bases matching TRBD1. Trimming at V came to 2 bases and at J to 3 bases, leaving 3 bases not matched to a gene. CDR1 is KGHSH, CDR2 LQKENI, per germline. The CDR3 covers 15 residues. The CDR3 loop reads CASSPKGTGYNEQFF. The CDR3 nucleotides read TGTGCCAGCTCACCAAAGGGGACAGGCTACAATGAGCAGTTCTTC. The entire variable domain, with the rest obtained from reference TRBV18 and TRBJ2-1, is as follows: NAGVMQNPRHLVRRRGQEARLRCSPMKGHSHVYWYRQLPEEGLKFMVYLQKENIIDESGMPKERFSAEFPKEGPSILRIQQVVRGDSAAYFCASSPKGTGYNEQFFGPGTRLTVL.

The rearrangement joins TRBV7-9 to TRBJ2-7, with D maybe TRBD2 (6 bases). This CDR3 comprises 15 residues. Per the germline V gene, CDR1 is SEHNR and CDR2 is FQNEAQ (reference sequence). The V gene lost 3 bases and the J gene lost 4 bases, with 16 bases spanning the gap. CDR3 nucleotides: TGTGCCAGCAGCTTGGGACTCCAGGGCGGTTACGAGCAGTACTTC. Residues: CASSLGLQGGYEQYF.

In this sample, this clone turned up once. The V gene is TRBV2, the J gene TRBJ1-2, with 9 bases matching TRBD1. With V trimmed by 4 bases and J by 4 bases, 10 bases remained unmatched. This CDR3 spans 16 amino acids. In germline, CDR1 is SNHLY, CDR2 FYNNEI. In DNA form, the CDR3 reads TGTGCCAGCAGTGCCGACAGGGGGTCTCGCGGCTATGGCTACACCTTC. Protein sequence: CASSADRGSRGYGYTF.

V is TRBV7-2 and J is TRBJ2-7, with D tentatively TRBD2 (6 bases). Trimming took off 2 bases at V and 0 bases at J, with 11 bases between the two ends. CDR1 and CDR2 from the germline V gene are SGHTA and FQGNSA. CDR3 size: 15 residues. Here the CDR3 DNA reads TGTGCCAGCAGCTTATCGGGGGTTGGCTCCTACGAGCAGTACTTC. Amino acids: CASSLSGVGSYEQYF.

This clone was picked up one time. The rearrangement uses TRBV6-1 and TRBJ1-1; possibly TRBD1 for D (6 bases). Germline V gene sequence: CDR1 MNHNS, CDR2 SASEGT. V was clipped by 4 bases and J by 5 bases, with 11 bases between them. This CDR3 is built from 13 residues. In DNA, the CDR3 is TGTGCCAGCAGTGCCGCTAGGGGGACTGAAGCTTTCTTT. This encodes CASSAARGTEAFF.

The V and J genes are TRBV5-1 and TRBJ2-3, with 8 positions matching TRBD1. Germline CDR1 and CDR2: SGHRS and YFSETQ. V dropped 7 bases and J dropped 5; count of bases not matched to a gene: 6. The CDR3 has 13 residues. The CDR3 DNA sequence: TGCGCCAGCGGCCCTACAGGGGGAGATACGCAGTATTTT. It encodes CASGPTGGDTQYF. The full variable domain, its missing parts supplied by reference TRBV5-1 and TRBJ2-3, is KAGVTQTPRYLIKTRGQQVTLSCSPISGHRSVSWYQQTPGQGLQFLFEYFSETQRNKGNFPGRFSGRQFSNSRSEMNVSTLELGDSALYLCASGPTGGDTQYFGPGTRLTVL.

Comment on this clone: At the DNA level, this CDR3 is encoded by other sequences in the same sample as well. This chain connects TRBV7-2 to TRBJ1-1; no reliable D call. Germline V CDR1 and CDR2: SGHTA, FQGNSA. V lost 3 bases and J lost 1, with 6 bases in between. The length of the CDR3 is 13 residues. The CDR3 loop reads CASSLERNTEAFF. The CDR3, as DNA: TGTGCCAGCAGCTTGGAGAGGAACACTGAAGCTTTCTTT.

The chain is built from TRBV27 and TRBJ1-2; TRBD1 aligns across 7 bases. The V gene's germline CDR1 is MNHEY and CDR2 SMNVEV (reference sequence). The CDR3 is 17 residues long. The J segment lost 4 bases and the V segment lost 2 bases, leaving 13 bases of the junction unmatched. CDR3 sequence: CASSLGGTLQGIYGYTF. The CDR3 nucleotides are TGTGCCAGCAGTTTAGGGGGGACCTTACAGGGGATCTATGGCTACACCTTC.

This clone appeared once. The rearrangement uses TRBV29-1 and TRBJ1-1; 8 bases line up with TRBD1. With 5 bases clipped from V and 0 bases from J, the junction kept 8 bases outside the gene matches. The CDR3 extends over 15 amino acids. Germline V gene sequence: CDR1 SQVTM, CDR2 ANQGSEA. CDR3 nucleotides: TGCAGCGTTTCAGGGGGCTGGGGCATGAACACTGAAGCTTTCTTT. As protein: CSVSGGWGMNTEAFF.

J is TRBJ1-2 and V is TRBV29-1, with 9 positions matching TRBD1. The CDR3 has 15 amino acids. Germline values: CDR1 SQVTM, CDR2 ANQGSEA. With 7 bases clipped from V and 4 bases from J, the junction kept 13 bases outside the gene matches. The CDR3 reads CSAPRGGTGIYGYTF. Here the CDR3 DNA reads TGCAGCGCGCCTCGTGGGGGGACAGGGATCTATGGCTACACCTTC.

The chain recombines TRBV5-5 with TRBJ1-2; 10 bases are a match to TRBD1. V dropped 4 bases and J dropped 8; count of bases not matched to a gene: 11. The CDR3 is 15 residues long. Looked up from germline, CDR1 is SGHKS and CDR2 is YYEKEE (reference sequence). The CDR3 reads CASSPPHETGGGYTF. The CDR3, as DNA: TGTGCCAGCAGCCCCCCACACGAGACAGGGGGCGGCTACACCTTC.

The chain has TRBV7-2 and TRBJ1-4; 8 bases map to TRBD1. The V and J ends lost 5 bases and 6 bases, in that order; junction bases with no gene match: 8. Germline lookup yields CDR1 SGHTA and CDR2 FQGNSA. The CDR3 spans 15 residues. The CDR3 bases are TGTGCCAGCAGCCCCCACAGGGGGTCCTATGAAAAACTGTTTTTT. Amino acid sequence: CASSPHRGSYEKLFF.

The CDR3 coding sequence is TGTGCCAGCAGCTTATTTAGGGGATCTGGAACCTCGGGCTATGGCTACACCTTC. Its protein product is CASSLFRGSGTSGYGYTF. The V call is TRBV7-2, the J call TRBJ1-2, with D possibly TRBD1 on 5 matching bases. Germline CDR1 is SGHTA and CDR2 is FQGNSA. V lost 2 bases and J 4 bases, leaving 23 bases between the germline ends. There are 18 residues in the CDR3.

By share, this clone counts as medium-sized. The V call is TRBV2, the J call TRBJ1-5; 8 bases are a match to TRBD1. The V and J ends lost 7 bases and 6 bases, in that order; junction bases with no gene match: 5. CDR3 length: 13 amino acids. CDR1 and CDR2 from the germline V gene are SNHLY and FYNNEI. In DNA, the CDR3 is TGTGCCAGCACCGGGACAGGTGTTCAGCCCCAGCATTTT. Its translation: CASTGTGVQPQHF.

The rearrangement links TRBV30 to TRBJ1-1; 10 bases align to TRBD1. Germline loops: CDR1 GTSNPN, CDR2 SVGIG (reference sequence). Trimming took 5 bases from V and 6 from J; bases not matched to a gene: 9. CDR3 length: 14 amino acids. This CDR3 is CAWDRGQGLSEAFF. The DNA for the CDR3 is TGTGCCTGGGACCGGGGACAGGGGTTATCTGAAGCTTTCTTT.

The chain couples TRBV7-2 to TRBJ2-2; 9 bases are shared with TRBD2. The CDR3 consists of 17 residues. Germline CDR1 reads SGHTA; CDR2 reads FQGNSA. Germline trimming cut 5 bases from V and 0 bases from J; bases unmatched to any gene: 7. The chain's CDR3 is CASSPRPSGANTGELFF. Here the CDR3 DNA reads TGTGCCAGCAGCCCAAGGCCTAGCGGGGCGAACACCGGGGAGCTGTTTTTT.